This entry describes one T cell receptor (beta chain). No cognate antigen has been identified for it. No quality values exist for individual bases; no much larger clone is one base distant. Each donor gave one peripheral blood draw, averaging roughly 100 mL, which was collected into heparinised tubes. A BD FACSAria II was used to sort naive, central memory, regulatory and stem cell-like memory CD4+ T cells with a panel that included CD45RO, CCR7, CD25, CD127, CD95 and CD27. Purity was above 95% for every sorted population. Right away, PBMCs were isolated by Lymphoprep density gradient centrifugation and were stained directly, with no culture step. So that batch effects would be minimized, each experiment stained and sorted samples in pairs, pairing one healthy donor with one patient. CDR1 SGHTA and CDR2 FQGTGA were looked up in the germline V gene. Including the terminal cysteine and phenylalanine, the CDR3 comprises 16 residues. Only CDR3 DNA remains: 48 bases, in frame from the first base. Cut back by 2 bases and 3 bases, the V and J ends lie 14 bases apart.

The data originate from a study of beta chain features in type 1 diabetes (dated by TCRdb to between 2018 and 2020). Study-level background: Mean age, gender distribution, total cell number and subset yield were not different between patients and healthy donors. A total of some 110 million sorted cells were examined across all samples, and the number of cells per subset was strongly correlated with RNA yield. The study compared the TCRB repertoires of sorted circulating CD4+ T cell subsets in recently diagnosed type 1 diabetes patients with those in matched healthy donors. Whereas all 30 or so donors provided naive and central memory subsets, regulatory and stem cell-like memory subsets were isolated from just 8 patients and roughly eight healthy donors.

The entire isolated RNA was reverse transcribed using the High Capacity cDNA Reverse Transcription Kit, and thus expressed TCRB transcripts were sequenced. Deep immunoSEQ sequencing was applied to naive, central memory and regulatory T cell samples, giving an average of roughly 3.5 million total reads per sample. After sorted cells were lysed in RLT buffer, RNA was extracted with DNase-treated RNeasy Micro or Mini kits, with the choice depending on cell number. Each cell subset was processed separately to prevent cross-contamination, with patient and healthy donor samples processed together. Using the immunoSEQ multiplex PCR, TCRB sequences were amplified from cDNA into 87-bp fragments spanning the CDR3 region. Sequencing of the amplicons was performed on the Illumina HiSeq platform. Concerning the study's data processing: Synthetic template baselines were used to correct PCR bias computationally, reads within Hamming distance 2 were collapsed together, and singletons that could not be merged were discarded. Reads were aligned against IMGT so that V, D and J genes, CDR3 length and insertions or deletions at six rearrangement sites could be assigned. Within each subset, clonotype counts were normalized to sorted cell number, and only after that were true diversity and Gini coefficients computed with the tcR R package. Repertoire sharing was quantified using the overlap coefficient calculated on TCRB nucleotide sequences. As a proxy for the pre-selection repertoire, out-of-frame TCRB sequences from naive cells were analyzed. Sourced from immuneACCESS, this table was stored by TCRdb with only in-frame sequences that have V and J called. A share of the clones is absent; for the studies checked, an unresolved V gene accounts for under half, and the remainder has no known explanation. V, J and clone size derive from that table, while D and trimming were established from the DNA sequence. The sample records more than 250,000 clones, roughly 25% of which are singletons. The ten largest clones take up 0.012% of the sample.

The paper as a whole reports these results and caveats: In all four CD4+ subsets, TCRB CDR3 length was moderately but significantly shorter in type 1 diabetes patients. Because cDNA rather than genomic DNA was sequenced, highly expressing activated cells could have been over-represented, although no difference in activation and CD3 levels was found between groups. Because the HLA sub-analyses included only small numbers of individuals, any influence of HLA type on TCRB rearrangement was left unresolved. PCR may preferentially amplify shorter templates, but because patient and control samples were amplified and corrected together, any resulting skew would affect both groups equally. Naive, central memory and regulatory TCRB repertoires appeared to be more similar among patients than among healthy donors. Fewer insertions and more nucleotide deletions at VDJ recombination sites were observed in patients with type 1 diabetes, implying thymic rearrangement abnormalities.

This receptor was obtained from a woman aged 30 to 39 with type 1 diabetes. The material sequenced was naive CD4+ T cells from blood. The sample's cell subset or site label, in plain terms: true naive CD4+ T cells. Recombination connected TRBV7-3 to TRBJ1-5; there is no confident call for the D gene. This receptor has the CDR3 CASSLSRGRHNQPQHF. The bases are TGTGCCAGCAGCTTATCACGAGGGCGCCACAATCAGCCCCAGCATTTT.